This is a list of T cell receptor beta chains from one sample in a study of shared clonotypes between healthy human individuals. Here immunoSEQ multiplex PCR was the method, and the copy in TCRdb shows in-frame clones only, minus some. The sample holds approximately 2,000,000 clones, 85% to 95% seen once. Material for sequencing was naive CD4+ T cells from PBMCs. The receptors were sampled from a man younger than 35 in good health. Some clones in this sample may be carry-over from other donors' samples. The CDR3 runs from the conserved cysteine through the conserved F or W. The D gene is left open where the match is weak. A row's size may be missing; if present it is once, few, many or a size class.

size	D	V	J	CDR3	DNA
NA	NA	TRBV9	TRBJ2-2	CASSARRANTGELFF	TGTGCCAGCAGCGCAAGACGTGCGAACACCGGGGAGCTGTTTTTT
NA	TRBD1	TRBV6-5	TRBJ2-7	CASRIDRGHEQYF	TGTGCCAGCAGGATAGACAGGGGCCACGAGCAGTACTTC
once	NA	TRBV5-4	TRBJ2-7	CASSFPGALEQYF	TGTGCCAGCAGCTTTCCTGGCGCCCTCGAGCAGTACTTC
NA	NA	TRBV7-9	TRBJ1-1	CASSLDDRPNTEAFF	TGTGCCAGCAGCTTAGATGACAGGCCAAACACTGAAGCTTTCTTT
NA	NA	TRBV7-3	TRBJ2-5	CASSFGREETQYF	TGTGCCAGCAGCTTCGGGCGGGAAGAGACCCAGTACTTC
NA	NA	TRBV7-6	TRBJ2-1	CASSLRSNEQFF	TGTGCCAGCAGCTTACGGTCTAATGAGCAGTTCTTC
NA	NA	TRBV5-4	TRBJ1-1	CASSSKQGSFYTEAFF	TGTGCCAGCAGCTCTAAACAGGGATCTTTTTACACTGAAGCTTTCTTT
NA	NA	TRBV7-9	TRBJ2-7	CASSLRVGTDLTYEQYF	TGTGCCAGCAGTTTAAGGGTCGGGACCGATCTCACCTACGAGCAGTACTTC
NA	TRBD2	TRBV7-4	TRBJ2-1	CASSLAVVSGKAYNEQFF	TGTGCCAGCAGCTTAGCTGTCGTTAGCGGGAAGGCCTACAATGAGCAGTTCTTC
NA	NA	TRBV10-2	TRBJ1-2	CASSGGEMGYTF	TGCGCCAGCAGTGGGGGGGAGATGGGCTACACCTTC
NA	TRBD1	TRBV5-1	TRBJ2-3	CASRLDRGGADTQYF	TGCGCCAGCAGGCTGGACAGGGGAGGCGCAGATACGCAGTATTTT
NA	NA	TRBV27	TRBJ1-2	CATRGDRYGYTF	TGTGCCACCCGGGGGGACCGCTATGGCTACACCTTC
NA	TRBD2	TRBV4-1	TRBJ2-5	CASSHAGTDPGGTQYF	TGCGCCAGCAGCCACGCCGGGACCGACCCGGGGGGGACCCAGTACTTC
NA	TRBD1	TRBV11-2	TRBJ2-4	CASSFEVGTEQYF	TGTGCCAGCAGCTTCGAGGTTGGGACAGAGCAGTACTTC